This T cell receptor beta chain was documented in a study of T cells after posttransplantation cyclophosphamide. Study outcomes and limitations: Donor-recipient repertoire similarity was low at 1-2 months, rising over year one. Recipient CMV seropositivity and CMV reactivation strongly tracked TRB clonality. Tissue-infiltrating T cells from skin or gut overlapped little with blood T cells.

This clone was seen many times. Its antigen is undetermined. The CDR3 totals 13 residues. CDR1 and CDR2 (germline): MNHNY, SVGAGI (reference sequence). Losses at the gene ends were 6 bases for V and 6 bases for J; bases not matched to a gene: 5. Clones were read by immunoSEQ multiplex PCR, and TCRdb kept only the in-frame ones, dropping some. This sample shows tens of thousands of clones and no singletons; less than 2.5% rests with the ten largest. The chain carries TRBV6-6 and TRBJ2-1, with TRBD2 matching over 7 bases. The sequencing sample was made of PBMCs. The sequence came from a man aged 35-49 years in good health, CMV-negative, and a related stem cell transplant donor. The CDR3 bases are TGTGCCAGCAGACCCGGCGGGAGCAATGAGCAGTTCTTC. Translating it yields CASRPGGSNEQFF.